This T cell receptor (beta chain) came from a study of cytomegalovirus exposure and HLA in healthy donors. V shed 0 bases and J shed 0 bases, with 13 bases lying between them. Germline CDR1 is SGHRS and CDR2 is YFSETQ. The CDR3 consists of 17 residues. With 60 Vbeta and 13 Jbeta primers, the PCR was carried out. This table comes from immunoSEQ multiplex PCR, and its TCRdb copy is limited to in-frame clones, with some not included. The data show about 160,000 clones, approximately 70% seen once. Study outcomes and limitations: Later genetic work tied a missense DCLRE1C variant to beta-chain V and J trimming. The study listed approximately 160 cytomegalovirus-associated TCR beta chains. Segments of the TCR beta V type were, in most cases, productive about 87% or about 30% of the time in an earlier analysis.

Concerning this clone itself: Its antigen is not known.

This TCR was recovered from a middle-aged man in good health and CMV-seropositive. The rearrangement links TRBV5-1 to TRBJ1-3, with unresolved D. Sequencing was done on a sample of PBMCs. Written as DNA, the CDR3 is TGCGCCAGCAGCTTGGCCAGTCTGGGCAGCTCTGGAAACACCATATATTTT. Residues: CASSLASLGSSGNTIYF.